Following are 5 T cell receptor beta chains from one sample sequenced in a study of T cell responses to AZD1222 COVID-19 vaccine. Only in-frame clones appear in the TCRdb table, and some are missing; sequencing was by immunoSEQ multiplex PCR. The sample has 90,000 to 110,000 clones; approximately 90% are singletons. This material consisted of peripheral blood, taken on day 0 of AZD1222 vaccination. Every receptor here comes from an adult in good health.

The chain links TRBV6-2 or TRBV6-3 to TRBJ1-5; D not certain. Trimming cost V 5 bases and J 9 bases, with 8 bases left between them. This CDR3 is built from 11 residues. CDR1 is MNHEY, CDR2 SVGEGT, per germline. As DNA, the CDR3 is TGTGCCAGCAGTATGGGGTCGCCCCAGCATTTT. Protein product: CASSMGSPQHF.

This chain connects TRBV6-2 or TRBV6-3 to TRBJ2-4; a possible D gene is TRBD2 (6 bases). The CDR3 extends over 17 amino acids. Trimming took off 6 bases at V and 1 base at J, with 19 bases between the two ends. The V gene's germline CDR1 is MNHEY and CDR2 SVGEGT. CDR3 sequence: CASSRLPNGGAKNIQYF. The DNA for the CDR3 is TGTGCCAGCAGCCGATTACCTAACGGAGGGGCCAAAAACATTCAGTACTTC.

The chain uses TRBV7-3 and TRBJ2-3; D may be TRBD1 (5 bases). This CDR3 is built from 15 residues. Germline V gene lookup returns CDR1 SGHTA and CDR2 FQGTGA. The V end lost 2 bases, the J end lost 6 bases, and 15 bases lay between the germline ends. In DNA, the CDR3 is TGTGCCAGCAGCTTAGGCCAGGGCCCCTCCGATACGCAGTATTTT. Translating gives CASSLGQGPSDTQYF.

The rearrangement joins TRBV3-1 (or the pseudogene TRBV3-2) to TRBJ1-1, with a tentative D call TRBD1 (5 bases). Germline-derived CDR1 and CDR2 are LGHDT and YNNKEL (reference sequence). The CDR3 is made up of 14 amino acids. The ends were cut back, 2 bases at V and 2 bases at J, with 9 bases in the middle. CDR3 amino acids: CASSQRGGNTEAFF. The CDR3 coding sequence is TGTGCCAGCAGCCAACGCGGGGGTAACACTGAAGCTTTCTTT.

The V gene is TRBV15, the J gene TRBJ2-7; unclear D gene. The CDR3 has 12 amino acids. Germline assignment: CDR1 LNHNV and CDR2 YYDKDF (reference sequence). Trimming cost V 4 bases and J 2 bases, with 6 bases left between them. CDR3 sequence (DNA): TGTGCCACCAGCACAGCAACCTACGAGCAGTACTTC. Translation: CATSTATYEQYF.